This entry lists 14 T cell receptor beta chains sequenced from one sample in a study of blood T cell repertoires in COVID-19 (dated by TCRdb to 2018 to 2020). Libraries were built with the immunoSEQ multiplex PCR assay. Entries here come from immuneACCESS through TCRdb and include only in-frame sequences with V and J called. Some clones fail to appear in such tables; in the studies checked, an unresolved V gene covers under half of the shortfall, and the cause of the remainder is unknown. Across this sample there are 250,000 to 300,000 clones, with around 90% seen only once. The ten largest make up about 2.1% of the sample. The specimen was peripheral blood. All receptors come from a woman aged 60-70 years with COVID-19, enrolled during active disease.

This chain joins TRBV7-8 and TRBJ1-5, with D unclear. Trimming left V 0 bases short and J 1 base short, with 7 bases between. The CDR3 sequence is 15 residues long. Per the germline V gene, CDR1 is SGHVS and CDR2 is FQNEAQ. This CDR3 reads CASSLARASNQPQHF. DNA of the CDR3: TGTGCCAGCAGCTTAGCGAGGGCAAGCAATCAGCCCCAGCATTTT. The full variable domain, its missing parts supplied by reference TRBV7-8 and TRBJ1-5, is GAGVSQSPRYKVAKRGQDVALRCDPISGHVSLFWYQQALGQGPEFLTYFQNEAQLDKSGLPSDRFFAERPEGSVSTLKIQRTQQEDSAVYLCASSLARASNQPQHFGDGTRLSIL.

The CDR3 is CAWNLLGQGGAKNIQYF. The CDR3 DNA reads as TGTGCCTGGAACCTCCTGGGACAGGGGGGAGCCAAAAACATTCAGTACTTC. The chain couples TRBV30 to TRBJ2-4, with 11 bases identical to TRBD1. The CDR3 totals 17 residues. Trimming removed 4 bases from V and 0 bases from J; junction bases left unmatched: 8. CDR1 GTSNPN and CDR2 SVGIG come from the germline V gene (reference sequence).

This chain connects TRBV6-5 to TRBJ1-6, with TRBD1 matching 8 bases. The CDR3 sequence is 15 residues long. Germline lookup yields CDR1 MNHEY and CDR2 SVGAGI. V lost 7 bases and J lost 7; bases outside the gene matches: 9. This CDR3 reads CASTGGQGENSPLHF. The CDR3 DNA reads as TGTGCCAGCACCGGTGGACAGGGAGAGAATTCACCCCTCCACTTT.

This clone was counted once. The CDR3 protein is CASSLPAGQGTLWGYTF. In DNA, the CDR3 is TGTGCCAGCAGCTTACCCGCGGGACAGGGGACGCTATGGGGCTACACCTTC. V usage is TRBV7-2 and J usage is TRBJ1-2; 10 bases are a match to TRBD1. The CDR3 loop spans 17 amino acids. Germline lookup yields CDR1 SGHTA and CDR2 FQGNSA. The trim removed 2 bases at V and 8 bases at J, leaving 14 bases unmatched. Looking up the rest from reference TRBV7-2 and TRBJ1-2 gives the full variable domain: GAGVSQSPSNKVTEKGKDVELRCDPISGHTALYWYRQSLGQGLEFLIYFQGNSAPDKSGLPSDRFSAERTGGSVSTLTIQRTQQEDSAVYLCASSLPAGQGTLWGYTFGSGTRLTVV.

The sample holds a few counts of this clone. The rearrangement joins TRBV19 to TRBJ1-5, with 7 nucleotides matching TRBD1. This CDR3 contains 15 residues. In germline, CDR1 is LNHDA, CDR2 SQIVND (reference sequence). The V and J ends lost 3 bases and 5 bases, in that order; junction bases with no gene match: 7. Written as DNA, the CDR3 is TGTGCCAGTAGTATTCAGGCAGGGGGAGATCAGCCCCAGCATTTT. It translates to CASSIQAGGDQPQHF.

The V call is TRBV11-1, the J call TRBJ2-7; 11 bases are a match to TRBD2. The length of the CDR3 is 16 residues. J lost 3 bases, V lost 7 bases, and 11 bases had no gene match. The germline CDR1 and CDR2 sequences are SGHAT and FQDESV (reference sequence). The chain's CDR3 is CASNGGSGGANYEQYF. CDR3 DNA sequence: TGTGCCAGCAACGGTGGTAGCGGGGGGGCCAACTACGAGCAGTACTTC.

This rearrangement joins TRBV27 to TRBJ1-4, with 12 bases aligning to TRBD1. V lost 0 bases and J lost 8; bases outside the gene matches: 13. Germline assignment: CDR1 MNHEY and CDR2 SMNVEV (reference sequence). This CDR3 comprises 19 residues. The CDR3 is CASSLSHPRDRGHREKLFF. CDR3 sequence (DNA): TGTGCCAGCAGTTTATCACACCCCCGGGACAGGGGGCATAGGGAAAAACTGTTTTTT.

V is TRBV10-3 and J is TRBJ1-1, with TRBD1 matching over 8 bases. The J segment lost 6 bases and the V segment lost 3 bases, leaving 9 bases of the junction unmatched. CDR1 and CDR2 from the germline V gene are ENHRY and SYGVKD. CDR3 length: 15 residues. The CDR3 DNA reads TGTGCCATCAGTGATTCTCCGGACAGGGTGGCTGAAGCTTTCTTT. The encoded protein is CAISDSPDRVAEAFF.

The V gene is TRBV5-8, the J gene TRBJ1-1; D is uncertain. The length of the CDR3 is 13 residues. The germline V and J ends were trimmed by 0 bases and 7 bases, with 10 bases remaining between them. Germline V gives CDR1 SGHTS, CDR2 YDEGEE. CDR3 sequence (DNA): TGTGCCAGCAGCTTGGGTTCAGGATTTGAAGCTTTCTTT. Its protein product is CASSLGSGFEAFF.

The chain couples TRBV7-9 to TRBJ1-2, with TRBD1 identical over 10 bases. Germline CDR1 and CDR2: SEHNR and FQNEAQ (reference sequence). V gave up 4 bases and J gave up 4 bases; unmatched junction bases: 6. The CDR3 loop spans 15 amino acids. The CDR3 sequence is CASSSDRGRIYGYTF. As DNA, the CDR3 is TGTGCCAGCAGCTCTGACAGGGGGCGAATCTATGGCTACACCTTC.

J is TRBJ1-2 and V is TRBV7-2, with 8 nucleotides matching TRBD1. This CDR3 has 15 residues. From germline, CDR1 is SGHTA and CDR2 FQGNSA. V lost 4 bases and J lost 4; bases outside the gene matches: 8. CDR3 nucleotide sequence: TGTGCCAGCAGCTACCCAGGGGGCGTAGGCTATGGCTACACCTTC. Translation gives CASSYPGGVGYGYTF.

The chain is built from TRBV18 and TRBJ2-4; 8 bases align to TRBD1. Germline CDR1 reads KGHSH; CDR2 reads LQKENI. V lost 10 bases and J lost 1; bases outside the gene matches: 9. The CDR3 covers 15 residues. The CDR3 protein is CATAQGAPAKNIQYF. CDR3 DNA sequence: TGTGCCACCGCGCAGGGGGCGCCTGCCAAAAACATTCAGTACTTC.

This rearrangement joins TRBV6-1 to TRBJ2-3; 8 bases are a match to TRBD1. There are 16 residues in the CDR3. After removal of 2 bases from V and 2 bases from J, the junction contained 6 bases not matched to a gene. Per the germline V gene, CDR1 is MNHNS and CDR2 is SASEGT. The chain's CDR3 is CASSESGRGLTDTQYF. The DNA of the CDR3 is TGTGCCAGCAGTGAATCGGGCAGGGGGCTCACAGATACGCAGTATTTT.

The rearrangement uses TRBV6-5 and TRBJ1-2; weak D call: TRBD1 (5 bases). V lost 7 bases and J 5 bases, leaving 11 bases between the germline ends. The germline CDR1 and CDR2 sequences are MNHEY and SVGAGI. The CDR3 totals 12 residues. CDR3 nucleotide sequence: TGTGCCAGCACTCCCGGGGGGTATGGCTACACCTTC. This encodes CASTPGGYGYTF.